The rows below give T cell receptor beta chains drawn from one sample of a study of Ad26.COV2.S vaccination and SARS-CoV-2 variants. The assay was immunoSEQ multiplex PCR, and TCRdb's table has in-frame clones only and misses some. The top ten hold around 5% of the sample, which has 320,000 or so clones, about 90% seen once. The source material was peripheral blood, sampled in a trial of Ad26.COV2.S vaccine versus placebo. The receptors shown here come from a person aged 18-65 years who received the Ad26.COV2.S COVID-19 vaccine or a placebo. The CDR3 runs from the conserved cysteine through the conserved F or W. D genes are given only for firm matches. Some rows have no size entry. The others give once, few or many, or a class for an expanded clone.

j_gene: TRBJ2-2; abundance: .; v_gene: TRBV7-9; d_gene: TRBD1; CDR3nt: TGTGCCAGCAGCCCCCGGGACAGGGAGAACACCGGGGAGCTGTTTTTT; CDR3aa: CASSPRDRENTGELFF
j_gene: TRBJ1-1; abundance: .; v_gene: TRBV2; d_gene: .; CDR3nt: TGTGCCAGCACTGGGCCTCTGAACACTGAAGCTTTCTTT; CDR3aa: CASTGPLNTEAFF
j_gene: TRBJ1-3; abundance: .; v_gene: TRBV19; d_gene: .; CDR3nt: TGTGCCAGCCTCCCGGCGGTTCCTGGAAACACCATATATTTT; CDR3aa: CASLPAVPGNTIYF
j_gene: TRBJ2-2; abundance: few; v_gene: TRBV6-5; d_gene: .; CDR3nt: TGTGCCAGCAAAGTACAGGGGGGGTACACCGGGGAGCTGTTTTTT; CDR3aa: CASKVQGGYTGELFF
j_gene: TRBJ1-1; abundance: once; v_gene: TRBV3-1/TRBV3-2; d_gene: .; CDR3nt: TGTGCCAGCAGCCACCGAAGCCCTGAAGCTTTCTTT; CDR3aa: CASSHRSPEAFF
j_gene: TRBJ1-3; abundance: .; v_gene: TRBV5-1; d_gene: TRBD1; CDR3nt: TGCGCCAGCAGCTGGGACAGGGTAGCTGGAAACACCATATATTTT; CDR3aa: CASSWDRVAGNTIYF
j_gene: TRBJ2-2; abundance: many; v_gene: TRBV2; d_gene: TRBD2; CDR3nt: TGTGCCAGCAGAGGACTAGCGAGTGCAACCGGGGAGCTGTTTTTT; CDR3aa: CASRGLASATGELFF
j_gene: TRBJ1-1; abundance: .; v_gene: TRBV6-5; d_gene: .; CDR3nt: TGTGCCAGCACCTCGGGAGCGAACACTGAAGCTTTCTTT; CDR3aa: CASTSGANTEAFF
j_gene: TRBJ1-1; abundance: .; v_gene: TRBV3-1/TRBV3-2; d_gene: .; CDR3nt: TGTGCCAGCAGCCCAAGACAGCAGACCGCTGAAGCTTTCTTT; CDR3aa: CASSPRQQTAEAFF
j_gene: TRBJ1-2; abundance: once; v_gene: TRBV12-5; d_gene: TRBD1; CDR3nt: TGTGCTAGTGGTCCGGGACAGGGGAGCGAACGGTATGGCTACACCTTC; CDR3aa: CASGPGQGSERYGYTF
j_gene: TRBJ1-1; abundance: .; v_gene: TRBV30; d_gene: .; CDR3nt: TGTGCCTGGAGTCCCCAGGGGTCCGAAGCTTTCTTT; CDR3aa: CAWSPQGSEAFF
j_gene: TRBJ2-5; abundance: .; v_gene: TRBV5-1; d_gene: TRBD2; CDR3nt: TGCGCCAGCAGCTTGTCCGGGACTAGCGGGCTTAAGGGGGAGACCCAGTACTTC; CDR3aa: CASSLSGTSGLKGETQYF
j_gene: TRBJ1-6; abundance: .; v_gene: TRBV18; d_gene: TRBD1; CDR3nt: TGTGCCAGCTCACAGGGGGCGTTGGGTAATTCACCCCTCCACTTT; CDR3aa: CASSQGALGNSPLHF
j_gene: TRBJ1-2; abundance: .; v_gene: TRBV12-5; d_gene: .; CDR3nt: TGTGCTAGTGGCACCTTGGAGGGGCGGATCTATGGCTACACCTTC; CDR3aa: CASGTLEGRIYGYTF
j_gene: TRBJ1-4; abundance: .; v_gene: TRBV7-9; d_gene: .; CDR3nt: TGTGCCAGCAGCTTAAGTGACACTAATGAAAAACTGTTTTTT; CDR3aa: CASSLSDTNEKLFF
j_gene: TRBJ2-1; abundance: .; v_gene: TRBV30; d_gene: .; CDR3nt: TGTGCCTGGATCGTGGGGGGCAATGAGCAGTTCTTC; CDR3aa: CAWIVGGNEQFF
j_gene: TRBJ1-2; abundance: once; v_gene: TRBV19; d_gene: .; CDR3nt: TGTGCCAGTAGTACGGAACTCCAGAGCTACACCTTC; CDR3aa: CASSTELQSYTF
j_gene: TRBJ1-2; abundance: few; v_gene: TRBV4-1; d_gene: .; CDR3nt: TGCGCCAGCAGCCAAGATAAGTTTCGCGGGTGGGGCGTTGGCTATGGCTACACCTTC; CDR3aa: CASSQDKFRGWGVGYGYTF
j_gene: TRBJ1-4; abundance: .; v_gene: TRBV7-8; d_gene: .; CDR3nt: TGTGCCAGCAGCTCCACTACAACTAATGAAAAACTGTTTTTT; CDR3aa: CASSSTTTNEKLFF
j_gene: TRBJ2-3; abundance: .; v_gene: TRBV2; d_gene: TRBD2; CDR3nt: TGTGCCAGCAGTTTATACCCGGGACTAGCGGGAGGGCCCGATACGCAGTATTTT; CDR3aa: CASSLYPGLAGGPDTQYF
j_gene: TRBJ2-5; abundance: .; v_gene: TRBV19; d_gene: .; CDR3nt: TGTGCCAGTAGTATTAACCGGGAGACCCAGTACTTC; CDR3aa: CASSINRETQYF
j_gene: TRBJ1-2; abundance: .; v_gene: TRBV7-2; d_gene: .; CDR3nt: TGTGCCAGCAGCTTAGCGGGGGGGGATGGCTACACCTTC; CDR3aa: CASSLAGGDGYTF
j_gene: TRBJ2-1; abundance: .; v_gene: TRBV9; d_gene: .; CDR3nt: TGTGCCAGCAGCGGACAGCAGGCTCTAGCGCGCTCCCGTGAGCAGTTCTTC; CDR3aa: CASSGQQALARSREQFF
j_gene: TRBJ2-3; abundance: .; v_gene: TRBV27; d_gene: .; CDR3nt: TGTGCCAGCAGTCCGCAGGGACCAGATACGCAGTATTTT; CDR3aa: CASSPQGPDTQYF
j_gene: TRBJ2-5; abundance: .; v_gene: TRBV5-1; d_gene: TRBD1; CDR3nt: TGCGCCAGCAGCGGAGACCCCAGGGGGCTCCTCCAAGAGACCCAGTACTTC; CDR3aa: CASSGDPRGLLQETQYF
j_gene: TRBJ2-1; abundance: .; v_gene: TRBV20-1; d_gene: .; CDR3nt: TGCAGTGCTCCCTTAGTTTATGAGCAGTTCTTC; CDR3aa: CSAPLVYEQFF
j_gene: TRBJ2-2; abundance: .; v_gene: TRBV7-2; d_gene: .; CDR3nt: TGTGCCAGCAGCTTCGATTACCCCGGGGAGCTGTTTTTT; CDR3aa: CASSFDYPGELFF
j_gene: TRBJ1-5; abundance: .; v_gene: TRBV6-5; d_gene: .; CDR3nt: TGTGCCAGCAGTTTCAGTGGAAATCAGCCCCAGCATTTT; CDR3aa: CASSFSGNQPQHF
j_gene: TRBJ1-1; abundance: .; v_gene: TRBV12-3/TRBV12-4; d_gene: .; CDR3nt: TGTGCCAGCAGCCCCAGAACGAACACTGAAGCTTTCTTT; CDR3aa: CASSPRTNTEAFF
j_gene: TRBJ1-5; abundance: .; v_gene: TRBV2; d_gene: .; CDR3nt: TGTGCCAGCAGTGAATCCGAGAATAGCAATCAGCCCCAGCATTTT; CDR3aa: CASSESENSNQPQHF
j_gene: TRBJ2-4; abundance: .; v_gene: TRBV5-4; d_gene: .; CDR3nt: TGTGCCAGCAGCTTGGGGGGCAAAAACATTCAGTACTTC; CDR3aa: CASSLGGKNIQYF
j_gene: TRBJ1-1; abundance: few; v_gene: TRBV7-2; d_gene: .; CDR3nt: TGTGCCAGCAGCTTAGTAGGAGGGGGGAACACTGAAGCTTTCTTT; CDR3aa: CASSLVGGGNTEAFF
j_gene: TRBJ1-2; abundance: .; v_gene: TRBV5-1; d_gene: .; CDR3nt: TGCGCCAGCAGCTTGGCCTCCGTCCCGGGGTCGCCGTATGGCTACACCTTC; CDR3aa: CASSLASVPGSPYGYTF
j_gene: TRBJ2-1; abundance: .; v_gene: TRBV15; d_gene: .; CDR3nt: TGTGCCACCAGCAGAGAACGGGGCCTCTACAATGAGCAGTTCTTC; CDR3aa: CATSRERGLYNEQFF
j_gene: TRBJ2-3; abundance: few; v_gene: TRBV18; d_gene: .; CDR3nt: TGTGCCAGCTCACCAATGGGAGATACGCAGTATTTT; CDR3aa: CASSPMGDTQYF
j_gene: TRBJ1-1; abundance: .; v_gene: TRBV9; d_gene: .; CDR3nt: TGTGCCAGCAGCGTACGGCCCGGGAACACTGAAGCTTTCTTT; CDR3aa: CASSVRPGNTEAFF
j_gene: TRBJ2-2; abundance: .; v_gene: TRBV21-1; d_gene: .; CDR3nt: TGTGCCAGCAGCAAGGGGCCAGGGGGAACGAAGATGGGCGGGGAGCTGTTTTTT; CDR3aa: CASSKGPGGTKMGGELFF
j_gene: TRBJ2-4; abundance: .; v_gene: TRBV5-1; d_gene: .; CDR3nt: TGCGCCAGCAGCTTGGTTGGCAGGGGGGCCATTCAGTACTTC; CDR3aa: CASSLVGRGAIQYF
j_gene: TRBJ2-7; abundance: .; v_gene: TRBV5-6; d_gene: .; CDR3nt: TGTGCCAGCAGCTTGGGGTGGGGGCTTTACGAGCAGTACTTC; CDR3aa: CASSLGWGLYEQYF
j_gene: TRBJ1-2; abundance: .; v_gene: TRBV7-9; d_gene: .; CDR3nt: TGTGCCAGCAGCTTGTTGGGAAGCGACCCGAACTATGGCTACACCTTC; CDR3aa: CASSLLGSDPNYGYTF
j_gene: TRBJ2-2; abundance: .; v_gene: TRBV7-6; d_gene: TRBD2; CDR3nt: TGTGCCAGCAGCTTAGGTGCGCGGGGGGGCCACACCGGGGAGCTGTTTTTT; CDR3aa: CASSLGARGGHTGELFF
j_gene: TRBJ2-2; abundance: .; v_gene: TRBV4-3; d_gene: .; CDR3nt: TGCGCCAGCAGAGTATTGAACACCGGGGAGCTGTTTTTT; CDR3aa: CASRVLNTGELFF
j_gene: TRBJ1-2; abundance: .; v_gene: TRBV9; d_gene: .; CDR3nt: TGTGCCAGCAGCCGAGAACAGGGAAGTGGCTACACCTTC; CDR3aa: CASSREQGSGYTF
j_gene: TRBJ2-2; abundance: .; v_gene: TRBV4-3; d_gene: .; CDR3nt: TGCGCCAGCAGCCAAGTGTTCGCAAGCACCGGGGAGCTGTTTTTT; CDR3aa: CASSQVFASTGELFF
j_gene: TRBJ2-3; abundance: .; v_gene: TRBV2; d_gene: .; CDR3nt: TGTGCCAGCATTTGGGGGGCAGGGGATACGCAGTATTTT; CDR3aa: CASIWGAGDTQYF
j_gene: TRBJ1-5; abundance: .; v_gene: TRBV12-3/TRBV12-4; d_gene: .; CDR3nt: TGTGCCAGCAGTTCGGACGCTGGTCAGCCCCAGCATTTT; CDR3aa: CASSSDAGQPQHF
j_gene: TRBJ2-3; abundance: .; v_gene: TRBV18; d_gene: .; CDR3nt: TGTGCCAGCTCACCAACTAGCTCGAACACAGATACGCAGTATTTT; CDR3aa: CASSPTSSNTDTQYF
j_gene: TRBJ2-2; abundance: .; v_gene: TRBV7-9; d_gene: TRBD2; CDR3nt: TGTGCCAGCAGCTACCCTCGTCTAGCGGGATTTTCTGGGGAGCTGTTTTTT; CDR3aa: CASSYPRLAGFSGELFF
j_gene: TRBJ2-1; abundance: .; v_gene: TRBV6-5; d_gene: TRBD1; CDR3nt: TGTGCCAGCAGTTGGGGGACAGACACGCCGAACAATGAGCAGTTCTTC; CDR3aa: CASSWGTDTPNNEQFF
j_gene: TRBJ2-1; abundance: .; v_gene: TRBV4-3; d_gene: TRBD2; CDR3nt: TGCGCCAGCAGCCAAGGGAGGGGAGCGGGGGGCAATGAGCAGTTCTTC; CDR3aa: CASSQGRGAGGNEQFF
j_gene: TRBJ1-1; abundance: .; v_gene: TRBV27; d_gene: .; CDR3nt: TGTGCCAGCAGTTTACAGGGGATCGGGACTGAAGCTTTCTTT; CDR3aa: CASSLQGIGTEAFF
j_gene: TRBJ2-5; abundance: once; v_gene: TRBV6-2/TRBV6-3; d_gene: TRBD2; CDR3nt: TGTGCCAGCAGCTCACTAGCGGTTCAAGAGACCCAGTACTTC; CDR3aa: CASSSLAVQETQYF
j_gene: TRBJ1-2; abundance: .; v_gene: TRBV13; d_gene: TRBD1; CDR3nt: TGTGCCAGCAGCTCCGGGACAGGGAGCTATGGCTACACCTTC; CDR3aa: CASSSGTGSYGYTF
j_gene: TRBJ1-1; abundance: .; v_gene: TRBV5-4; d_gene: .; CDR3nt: TGTGCCAGCAGCTTTAGACAATACACTGAAGCTTTCTTT; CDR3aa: CASSFRQYTEAFF
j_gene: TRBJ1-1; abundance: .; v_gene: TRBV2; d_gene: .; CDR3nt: TGTGCCAGCAGTGGACAGCTTTATACTGAAGCTTTCTTT; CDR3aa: CASSGQLYTEAFF
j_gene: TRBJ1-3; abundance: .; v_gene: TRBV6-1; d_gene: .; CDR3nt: TGTGCCAGCAGTGAATCCCCCATACCCGGAGGAAACACCATATATTTT; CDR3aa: CASSESPIPGGNTIYF
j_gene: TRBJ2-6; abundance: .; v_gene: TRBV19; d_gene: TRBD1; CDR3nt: TGTGCCAGTAGTGTCTCCGGGACAGGTTCTGAATGGGTCTCTGGGGCCAACGTCCTGACTTTC; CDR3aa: CASSVSGTGSEWVSGANVLTF
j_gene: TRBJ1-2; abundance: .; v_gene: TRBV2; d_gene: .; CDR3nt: TGTGCCAGCAGTGAAAAGGGCACTAACTATGGCTACACCTTC; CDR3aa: CASSEKGTNYGYTF
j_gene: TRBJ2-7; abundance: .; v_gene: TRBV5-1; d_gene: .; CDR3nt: TGCGCCAGCAGCTTGGGTGTCAGAGAAAGGGGCTACGAGCAGTACTTC; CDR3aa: CASSLGVRERGYEQYF